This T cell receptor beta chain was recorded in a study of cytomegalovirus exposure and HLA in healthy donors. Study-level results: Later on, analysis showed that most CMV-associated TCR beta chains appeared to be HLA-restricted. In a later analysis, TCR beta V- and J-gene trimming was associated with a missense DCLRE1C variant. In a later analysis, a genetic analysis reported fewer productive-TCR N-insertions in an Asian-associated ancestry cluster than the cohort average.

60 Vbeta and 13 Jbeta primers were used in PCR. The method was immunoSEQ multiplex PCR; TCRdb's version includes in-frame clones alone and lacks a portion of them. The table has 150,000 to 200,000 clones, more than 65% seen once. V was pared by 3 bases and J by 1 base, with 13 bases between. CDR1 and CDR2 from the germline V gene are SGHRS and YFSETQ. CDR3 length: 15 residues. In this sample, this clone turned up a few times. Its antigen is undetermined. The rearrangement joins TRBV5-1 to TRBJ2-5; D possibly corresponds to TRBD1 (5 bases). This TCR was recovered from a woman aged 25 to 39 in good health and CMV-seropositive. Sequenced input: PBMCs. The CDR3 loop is CASSWSQGSQETQYF. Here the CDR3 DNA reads TGCGCCAGCAGCTGGAGCCAGGGCTCCCAAGAGACCCAGTACTTC.